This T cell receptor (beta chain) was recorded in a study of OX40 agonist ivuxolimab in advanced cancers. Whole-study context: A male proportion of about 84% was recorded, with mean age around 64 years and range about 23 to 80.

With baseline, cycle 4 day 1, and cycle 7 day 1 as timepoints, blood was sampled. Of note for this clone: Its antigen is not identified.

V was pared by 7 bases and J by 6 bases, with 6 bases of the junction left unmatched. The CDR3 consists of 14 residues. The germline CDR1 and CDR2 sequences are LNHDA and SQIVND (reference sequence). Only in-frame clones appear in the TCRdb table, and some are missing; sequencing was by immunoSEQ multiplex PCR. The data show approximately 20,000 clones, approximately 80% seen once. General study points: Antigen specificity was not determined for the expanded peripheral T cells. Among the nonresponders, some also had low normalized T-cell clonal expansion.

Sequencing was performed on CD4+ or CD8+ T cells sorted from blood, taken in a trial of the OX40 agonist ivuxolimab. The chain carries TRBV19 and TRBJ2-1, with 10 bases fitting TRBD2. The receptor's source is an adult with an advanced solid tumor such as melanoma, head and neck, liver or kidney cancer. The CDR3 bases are TGTGCCAGTAATTGGCTAGCGGGAGCCAATGAGCAGTTCTTC. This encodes CASNWLAGANEQFF.